The 24 T cell receptor beta chains reported below all come from one sample, sequenced in a study of molecular identifiers for immune sequencing clone quantification. MiXCR, applied by TCRdb to the PCR reads, yields one record per CDR3 protein. Of hundreds of thousands of distinct CDR3 sequences detected, about 25% appear once; the ten largest clones hold 0.7% to 0.95%. Material for sequencing was naive CD8+ T cells from blood, with Jurkat cell RNA spiked in. Sample subset: FACS-sorted CD8+CD4-CCR7+CD45RA+ naive T cells. The source of these receptors is a human donor in good health. Some libraries in this study had Jurkat cell RNA spiked in.

The CDR3 DNA follows: TGTGCCAGCAGCCTAGAACCCCACGGACCCCAATTACGAAACTATGGCTACACCTTC. Its translation is CASSLEPHGPQLRNYGYTF. The chain uses TRBV6-5 and TRBJ1-2, with D uncertain. CDR1 MNHEY and CDR2 SVGAGI come from the germline V gene. With 6 bases removed from V and 2 bases from J, the gap between germline ends came to 28 bases. The CDR3 length is 19 residues.

The chain uses TRBV14 and TRBJ2-1, with D perhaps TRBD2 (5 bases). V was cut by 2 bases and J by 6 bases, with 11 bases left in between. This CDR3 region has 14 residues. Germline CDR1 SGHDN, CDR2 FVKESK. This CDR3 is CASSQLGAPNEQFF. The CDR3, as DNA: TGTGCCAGCAGCCAACTGGGAGCTCCCAATGAGCAGTTCTTC.

This clonotype was observed a handful of times. The V gene is TRBV20-1, the J gene TRBJ2-1; 7 nucleotides match TRBD1. CDR1 DFQATT and CDR2 SNEGSKA come from the germline V gene (reference sequence). V trimming: 5 bases; J trimming: 5 bases; junction bases outside the gene matches: 6. The CDR3 extends over 13 amino acids. The CDR3 DNA reads TGCAGTGCTCGCGCGACAGGGAACAATGAGCAGTTCTTC. It codes for CSARATGNNEQFF.

Note on this clonotype: At one end the junction does not follow the germline gene, possibly because of a read error. The chain joins TRBV24-1 to TRBJ2-1; 13 positions agree with TRBD2. Germline V gene lookup returns CDR1 KGHDR and CDR2 SFDVKD. This CDR3 comprises 14 residues. The CDR3 DNA reads as TGTGCCACCGGACTAGCGGGAGCGAACAATAAGCAGTTCTTC. The encoded protein is CATGLAGANNKQFF.

On this clonotype: This is likely a read error, given that the CDR3 carries no conserved phenylalanine or tryptophan at its end. The V gene is TRBV5-1, the J gene TRBJ2-7; 9 bases agree with TRBD1. Germline lookup yields CDR1 SGHRS and CDR2 YFSETQ. This CDR3 is 15 amino acids long. The ends lost 4 bases at V and 3 bases at J; junction bases unmatched: 8. The CDR3 DNA reads TGCGCCAGCAGCCTAGGACAGGGGAGTTTCTACGAGCAGTACTTA. It is translated as CASSLGQGSFYEQYL.

This clonotype occurred many times. The rearrangement joins TRBV7-2 to TRBJ2-1, with TRBD1 matching 11 bases. Germline loops: CDR1 SGHTA, CDR2 FQGNSA. The CDR3 runs 15 residues. Trimming took 5 bases from V and 3 from J; bases not matched to a gene: 3. For the CDR3, the DNA is TGTGCCAGCAGCGAGGACAGGGGGCTCTACAATGAGCAGTTCTTC. Amino acid sequence: CASSEDRGLYNEQFF.

V and J are TRBV11-2 and TRBJ2-3; D perhaps matches TRBD2 (5 bases). The CDR3 consists of 16 residues. CDR1 is SGHAT and CDR2 is FQNNGV in the germline V gene. Deletions cut 2 bases from V and 0 bases from J, with 12 bases between. The CDR3 coding sequence is TGTGCCAGCAGCTTATTGAGGGTCCCCAGCACAGATACGCAGTATTTT. As protein: CASSLLRVPSTDTQYF.

Regarding this clonotype: This may be a read error, as it is one base from a much larger clone. This sequence joins TRBV7-2 and TRBJ2-3; the match to TRBD2 covers 7 bases. This CDR3 spans 16 amino acids. Germline V gene data show CDR1 as SGHTA and CDR2 as FQGNSA. The DNA of the CDR3 is TGTGCCAGCGGCTTAGTGGGGGGGACTAGCACAGATACGCAGTATTTT. Its translation is CASGLVGGTSTDTQYF.

This chain joins TRBV7-9 and TRBJ2-7, with D uncertain. CDR3 length: 16 amino acids. Germline CDR1 is SEHNR and CDR2 is FQNEAQ (reference sequence). Trimming cost V 5 bases and J 4 bases, with 21 bases left between them. The CDR3 here is CASSRQPAPIRYEQYF. In DNA form, the CDR3 reads TGTGCCAGCAGCAGGCAGCCCGCCCCGATTCGGTACGAGCAGTACTTC.

This clonotype was counted many times. The V call is TRBV5-1, the J call TRBJ2-3; TRBD1 matches at 8 bases. The CDR3 loop spans 16 amino acids. The V and J ends lost 4 bases and 0 bases, in that order; junction bases with no gene match: 7. CDR1 and CDR2 (germline): SGHRS, YFSETQ. The CDR3 protein is CASSLGQGASTDTQYF. The CDR3, as DNA: TGCGCCAGCAGCCTTGGACAGGGAGCGAGCACAGATACGCAGTATTTT.

V and J are TRBV6-2 or TRBV6-3 and TRBJ1-3, with D tentatively TRBD1 (5 bases). The CDR3 is 15 amino acids. Trimming took 10 bases from V and 0 from J, leaving 16 bases between them. Germline-derived CDR1 and CDR2 are MNHEY and SVGEGT. The CDR3 DNA sequence: TGTGCCACCCACGGCCCGGGACCCTCTGGAAACACCATATATTTT. It yields the protein CATHGPGPSGNTIYF.

This clonotype was observed at least ten times. Sequence at one end of the junction differs from germline and may be a read error. This sequence joins TRBV5-4 and TRBJ2-3; possible D gene TRBD2, 6 bases. Germline-derived CDR1 and CDR2 are SGHNT and YYREEE (reference sequence). The CDR3 length is 14 residues. CDR3 in DNA: TGTGCCAGCAGCTTGGATTCTTTGGGACTTAAAGGAGATTTT. Translated, it gives CASSLDSLGLKGDF.

The chain is built from TRBV7-3 and TRBJ2-1; D is tentatively TRBD1 or TRBD2 (5 bases each). CDR3 size: 15 residues. Germline-derived CDR1 and CDR2 are SGHTA and FQGTGA. The V end was cut by 5 bases, the J end by 0 bases, with 11 bases between. CDR3 loop: CASSGGRVSYNEQFF. In DNA, the CDR3 is TGTGCCAGCAGCGGGGGACGAGTCTCCTACAATGAGCAGTTCTTC.

The chain has TRBV4-3 and TRBJ2-7, with TRBD1 matching 8 bases. The CDR3 sequence is 15 residues long. The V segment lost 3 bases and the J segment 3 bases; nucleotides outside the gene matches: 7. Germline-derived CDR1 and CDR2 are LGHNA and YSLEER. CDR3 sequence: CASSHPGQGLYEQYF. As DNA, the CDR3 is TGCGCCAGCAGCCACCCTGGACAGGGTCTCTACGAGCAGTACTTC.

This clonotype was observed at least ten times. This chain links TRBV7-8 with TRBJ2-5; 8 bases fit TRBD1. The V segment lost 5 bases and the J segment 3 bases; nucleotides outside the gene matches: 14. The CDR3 covers 17 residues. CDR1 and CDR2 (germline): SGHVS, FQNEAQ. CDR3 sequence reads: CASSARLGTGPEETQYF. DNA of the CDR3: TGTGCCAGCAGCGCGCGCCTTGGGACAGGCCCCGAAGAGACCCAGTACTTC.

The chain couples TRBV10-3 to TRBJ2-2; no firm D call. Germline values: CDR1 ENHRY, CDR2 SYGVKD. CDR3 length: 19 residues. V was shortened by 3 bases and J by 2 bases, with 22 bases between the two germline ends. The CDR3 protein is CAISDSRTESLTNTGELFF. Here the CDR3 DNA reads TGTGCCATCAGTGATTCTCGGACCGAATCACTCACCAACACCGGGGAGCTGTTTTTT.

This clonotype was detected many times. The CDR3 is CASSEFVGSNQPQHF. For the CDR3, the DNA is TGTGCCAGCAGTGAATTCGTTGGCAGCAATCAGCCCCAGCATTTT. V is TRBV6-1 and J is TRBJ1-5; D is unclear. The germline gives CDR1 MNHNS, CDR2 SASEGT. V was cut by 2 bases and J by 1 base, with 9 bases left in between. The CDR3 runs 15 residues.

The chain recombines TRBV3-1 with TRBJ2-3; 7 nucleotides line up with TRBD2. CDR1 LGHDT and CDR2 YNNKEL come from the germline V gene (reference sequence). This CDR3 has 17 amino acids. The J segment lost 2 bases and the V segment lost 0 bases, leaving 8 bases of the junction unmatched. Here the CDR3 reads CASSQDLRRGITDTQYF. The CDR3 DNA follows: TGTGCCAGCAGCCAAGATCTTCGGCGGGGGATCACAGATACGCAGTATTTT.

This clonotype was seen a handful of times. The chain couples TRBV11-2 to TRBJ1-1; no reliable D call. Looked up from germline, CDR1 is SGHAT and CDR2 is FQNNGV. The germline V and J ends were trimmed by 2 bases and 4 bases, with 17 bases remaining between them. The CDR3 length is 16 residues. CDR3 loop: CASSLFVGPLGTEAFF. The CDR3 region has the DNA TGTGCCAGCAGCTTATTCGTCGGACCTCTGGGCACTGAAGCTTTCTTT.

This clonotype was seen a handful of times. V is TRBV3-1 and J is TRBJ2-7, with TRBD2 matching over 7 bases. The V gene's germline CDR1 is LGHDT and CDR2 YNNKEL (reference sequence). This CDR3 region has 15 residues. V shed 1 base, J shed 0 bases, and the junction held 3 bases outside the gene matches. CDR3 nucleotides: TGTGCCAGCAGCCAAGGGGGAGGGCTCTCCTACGAGCAGTACTTC. Amino acids: CASSQGGGLSYEQYF.

This clonotype was counted ten times or more. This chain links TRBV2 with TRBJ2-1, with a weak D call TRBD1 (5 bases). Germline CDR1 reads SNHLY; CDR2 reads FYNNEI. The V gene lost 9 bases and the J gene lost 1 base, with 13 bases spanning the gap. This CDR3 is built from 14 residues. The CDR3 loop is CASTGPPSYNEQFF. CDR3 bases: TGTGCCAGTACAGGTCCCCCGTCCTACAATGAGCAGTTCTTC.

In its sample, this clonotype was seen many times. The V call is TRBV30, the J call TRBJ2-3; TRBD1 matches 7 bases. The CDR3 covers 15 residues. Germline V CDR1 and CDR2: GTSNPN, SVGIG (reference sequence). The ends lost 3 bases at V and 0 bases at J; junction bases unmatched: 6. The CDR3 DNA reads TGTGCCTGGAGCCCGACAGGGACGAGCACAGATACGCAGTATTTT. Protein: CAWSPTGTSTDTQYF. The whole variable domain, filled in from reference TRBV30 and TRBJ2-3, reads SQTIHQWPATLVQPVGSPLSLECTVEGTSNPNLYWYRQAAGRGLQLLFYSVGIGQISSEVPQNLSASRPQDRQFILSSKKLLLSDSGFYLCAWSPTGTSTDTQYFGPGTRLTVL.

This clonotype was seen more than once but under ten times. The V gene is TRBV9, the J gene TRBJ1-3; D gene unclear. The CDR3 sequence is 16 residues long. Trimming shortened V by 0 bases and J by 0 bases, and 10 bases separated the two germline ends. Germline V CDR1 and CDR2: SGDLS, YYNGEE. The CDR3 protein is CASSVERENSGNTIYF. The CDR3 nucleotides are TGTGCCAGCAGCGTAGAGCGGGAAAACTCTGGAAACACCATATATTTT.

This clonotype appeared many times. V is TRBV6-2 or TRBV6-3 and J is TRBJ2-7; 7 nucleotides align to TRBD1. Germline V gives CDR1 MNHEY, CDR2 SVGEGT. V was clipped by 2 bases and J by 6 bases; unmatched bases: 4. The CDR3 is 13 amino acids. CDR3 bases: TGTGCCAGCAGTTACGCAGGGGGTAGCGAGCAGTACTTC. Its translation: CASSYAGGSEQYF.